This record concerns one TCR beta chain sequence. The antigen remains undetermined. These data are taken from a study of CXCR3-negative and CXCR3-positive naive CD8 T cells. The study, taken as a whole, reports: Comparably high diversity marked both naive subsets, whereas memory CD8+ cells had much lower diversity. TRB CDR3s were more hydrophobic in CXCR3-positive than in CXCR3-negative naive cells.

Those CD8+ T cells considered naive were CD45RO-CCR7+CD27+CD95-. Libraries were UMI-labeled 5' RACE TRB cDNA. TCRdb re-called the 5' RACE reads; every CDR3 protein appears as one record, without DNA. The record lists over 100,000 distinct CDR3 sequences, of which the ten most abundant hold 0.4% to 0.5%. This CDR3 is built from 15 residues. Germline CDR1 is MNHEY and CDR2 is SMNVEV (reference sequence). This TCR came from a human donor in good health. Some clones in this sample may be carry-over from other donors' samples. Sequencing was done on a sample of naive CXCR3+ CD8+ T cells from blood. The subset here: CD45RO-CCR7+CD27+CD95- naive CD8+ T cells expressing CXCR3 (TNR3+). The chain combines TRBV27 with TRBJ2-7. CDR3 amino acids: CASSSLMTGLYEQYF.